Listed below are T cell receptor beta chains from one sample, sequenced in a study of T-cell memory formation after mild COVID-19. Using its own MiXCR run on the 5' RACE reads, TCRdb lists one record per CDR3 protein. This table has a few hundred thousand distinct CDR3 sequences, about 23% appearing once. Sequences were obtained from PBMCs or a T cell subset sorted from them (not recorded which). These TCRs come from an adult woman who had mild COVID-19 (a few samples of this study predate the infection). Cell type and time point are not known. CDR3s include the opening cysteine and the closing phenylalanine or tryptophan. Each record gives: V gene, CDR3 length, J gene, clone size, D gene, CDR3 DNA, CDR3 protein. The D gene is left open where the match is weak. Only some rows state a clone size, as once, few, many or a class for expanded clones.

V: TRBV24-1
length: 14
J: TRBJ2-1
size: -
D: TRBD2
DNA: TGTGCCACCAGTACTAGCGGGAGTACCCATGAGCAGTTCTTC
CDR3: CATSTSGSTHEQFF

V: TRBV30
length: 11
J: TRBJ2-7
size: -
D: -
DNA: TGTGCCTACCTCCGGGGCTACGAGCAGTACTTC
CDR3: CAYLRGYEQYF

V: TRBV5-1
length: 12
J: TRBJ2-7
size: -
D: TRBD1
DNA: TGCGCCAGCAGCTCGGGACAGTCGAGCGAAGTCTTC
CDR3: CASSSGQSSEVF

V: TRBV14
length: 13
J: TRBJ1-1
size: few
D: -
DNA: TGTGCCAGCAGCCAGGGCCGGATCACTGAAGCTTTCTTT
CDR3: CASSQGRITEAFF

V: TRBV7-2
length: 16
J: TRBJ2-1
size: -
D: TRBD1
DNA: TGTGCCAGCAGCGGAGACCGGGACAGGGGTGGGAATGAGCAGTTCTTC
CDR3: CASSGDRDRGGNEQFF

V: TRBV7-2
length: 14
J: TRBJ2-5
size: -
D: -
DNA: TGTGCCAGCACCCCGGGGGGCCGGCAAGAGACCCAGTACTTC
CDR3: CASTPGGRQETQYF

V: TRBV3-1
length: 14
J: TRBJ2-7
size: -
D: -
DNA: TGTGCCAGCAGCCCTGACAGAACAGCCTACGAGCAGTACTTC
CDR3: CASSPDRTAYEQYF

V: TRBV4-2
length: 18
J: TRBJ2-6
size: -
D: TRBD1
DNA: TGTGCCAGCAGCCAGGTAGGGACAGCAACCTCTGGGGCCAACGTCCTGACTTTC
CDR3: CASSQVGTATSGANVLTF

V: TRBV5-1
length: 14
J: TRBJ2-5
size: few
D: TRBD2
DNA: TGCGCCAGCAGCTTGGGACTAGCTCAAGAGACCCAGTACTTC
CDR3: CASSLGLAQETQYF

V: TRBV12-5
length: 15
J: TRBJ2-7
size: -
D: TRBD2
DNA: TGTGCTAGTGCCATAGGACTAGCGGGAGGCTACGAGCAGTACTTC
CDR3: CASAIGLAGGYEQYF

V: TRBV7-3
length: 16
J: TRBJ2-3
size: -
D: TRBD2
DNA: TGTGCCAGCAGCTTTGAGGCTAGCGGAGTTACAGATACGCAGTATTTT
CDR3: CASSFEASGVTDTQYF

V: TRBV24-1
length: 12
J: TRBJ2-1
size: few
D: -
DNA: TGTGCCACCAGTGAGGTCGACAATGAGCAGTTCTTC
CDR3: CATSEVDNEQFF

V: TRBV7-9
length: 14
J: TRBJ1-1
size: few
D: -
DNA: TGTGCCAGCAGCTTAAACGAGGTGGGCACTGAAGCTTTCTTT
CDR3: CASSLNEVGTEAFF

V: TRBV7-3
length: 16
J: TRBJ2-3
size: many
D: -
DNA: TGTGCCAGCAGCTTAAGAGCTGGTGCTAGCACAGATACGCAGTATTTT
CDR3: CASSLRAGASTDTQYF

V: TRBV25-1
length: 17
J: TRBJ2-6
size: few
D: TRBD1
DNA: TGTGCCAGCAGTCGGGCAGGGGGCACCTCTGGGGCCAACGTCCTGACTTTC
CDR3: CASSRAGGTSGANVLTF

V: TRBV19
length: 15
J: TRBJ2-6
size: -
D: -
DNA: TGTGCCAGTGGGCTCCAGGGGAGAGGGGCCAACGTCCTGACTTTC
CDR3: CASGLQGRGANVLTF

V: TRBV7-9
length: 14
J: TRBJ2-7
size: few
D: TRBD1
DNA: TGTGCCAGCAGCTCCCGACAGGGGGAGTACGAGCAGTACTTC
CDR3: CASSSRQGEYEQYF

V: TRBV12-3/TRBV12-4
length: 13
J: TRBJ1-5
size: once
D: -
DNA: TGTGCCAGCAGGCGGGAGTTTTCTCAGCCCCAGCATTTT
CDR3: CASRREFSQPQHF

V: TRBV7-6
length: 13
J: TRBJ2-1
size: -
D: TRBD2
DNA: TGTGCCAGCAGCCCAGCTTCACTAGCGGAGCAGTTCTTC
CDR3: CASSPASLAEQFF

V: TRBV24-1
length: 14
J: TRBJ2-1
size: -
D: TRBD2
DNA: TGTGCCACCAGTGAAGGACTAGCGGGATTTGAGCAGTTCTTC
CDR3: CATSEGLAGFEQFF

V: TRBV7-2
length: 14
J: TRBJ2-2
size: few
D: TRBD2
DNA: TGTGCCAGCAGGGTCACTAGCGGCACCGGGGAGCTGTTTTTT
CDR3: CASRVTSGTGELFF

V: TRBV5-6
length: 17
J: TRBJ1-2
size: few
D: TRBD1
DNA: TGTGCCAGCAGCACCCCTAGGACAGGGGAGTCGGACTATGGCTACACCTTC
CDR3: CASSTPRTGESDYGYTF

V: TRBV24-1
length: 14
J: TRBJ2-1
size: -
D: -
DNA: TGTGCCACCAGTGATTTGCCCCTGATTGGTGAGCAGTTCTTC
CDR3: CATSDLPLIGEQFF

V: TRBV5-1
length: 15
J: TRBJ2-7
size: -
D: -
DNA: TGCGCCAGCAGCAGAGACAGACCCCCAACCTACGAGCAGTACTTC
CDR3: CASSRDRPPTYEQYF

V: TRBV13
length: 13
J: TRBJ2-7
size: -
D: -
DNA: TGTGCCAGCAGCCCTCCGGACGACTACGAGCAGTACTTC
CDR3: CASSPPDDYEQYF

V: TRBV7-9
length: 15
J: TRBJ1-1
size: few
D: TRBD1
DNA: TGTGCCAGCAGCTTAGATCGGGACAGGAACACTGAAGCTTTCTTT
CDR3: CASSLDRDRNTEAFF

V: TRBV12-3/TRBV12-4
length: 14
J: TRBJ2-1
size: few
D: TRBD2
DNA: TGTGCCAGCAGGATTAGCGGGGGGAACAATGAGCAGTTCTTC
CDR3: CASRISGGNNEQFF

V: TRBV7-9
length: 15
J: TRBJ2-1
size: few
D: -
DNA: TGTGCCAGCAGCTTAGCGCTAGCGTGGTACAATGAGCAGTTCTTC
CDR3: CASSLALAWYNEQFF

V: TRBV7-9
length: 14
J: TRBJ2-2
size: few
D: -
DNA: TGTGCCAGCAGAATTGAACTTACAACCGGGGAGCTGTTTTTT
CDR3: CASRIELTTGELFF

V: TRBV20-1
length: 14
J: TRBJ2-7
size: few
D: -
DNA: TGCAGTGCCGACCCCGACTCATTCCACTACGAGCAGTACTTC
CDR3: CSADPDSFHYEQYF

V: TRBV7-2
length: 17
J: TRBJ1-5
size: few
D: -
DNA: TGTGCCAGCAGCTTAAACGGCAGGGCCCTTAGCAATCAGCCCCAGCATTTT
CDR3: CASSLNGRALSNQPQHF

V: TRBV5-1
length: 16
J: TRBJ2-3
size: -
D: TRBD1
DNA: TGCGCCAGCAGCCCGGACGGGACAGGGCGAAAAGATACGCAGTATTTT
CDR3: CASSPDGTGRKDTQYF

V: TRBV7-9
length: 17
J: TRBJ2-3
size: -
D: -
DNA: TGTGCCAGCAGCTTAGGTTACCGGGACAAAGACACAGATACGCAGTATTTT
CDR3: CASSLGYRDKDTDTQYF

V: TRBV14
length: 16
J: TRBJ2-1
size: few
D: TRBD1
DNA: TGTGCCAGCAGGCTCAAGGCAGGGGGAGCCTACAATGAGCAGTTCTTC
CDR3: CASRLKAGGAYNEQFF

V: TRBV14
length: 17
J: TRBJ2-1
size: few
D: TRBD1
DNA: TGTGCCAGCAGCCATAACCCCAGGGACAGGGGAGACAATGAGCAGTTCTTC
CDR3: CASSHNPRDRGDNEQFF

V: TRBV19
length: 16
J: TRBJ1-1
size: few
D: TRBD1
DNA: TGTGCCAGTAGTATAGGGCCGGACAGGGCTGGGACTGAAGCTTTCTTT
CDR3: CASSIGPDRAGTEAFF

V: TRBV12-3/TRBV12-4
length: 15
J: TRBJ2-3
size: -
D: -
DNA: TGTGCCAGCAGTTTGGGGGGGCGGTTCGCAGATACGCAGTATTTT
CDR3: CASSLGGRFADTQYF

V: TRBV4-3
length: 13
J: TRBJ2-7
size: few
D: -
DNA: TGCGCCAGCAGCCAAGATGGAGGATACGAGCAGTACTTC
CDR3: CASSQDGGYEQYF

V: TRBV20-1
length: 12
J: TRBJ1-2
size: -
D: TRBD1
DNA: TGCAGTGCTTTGGGACAGCTAAATGGCTACACCTTC
CDR3: CSALGQLNGYTF

V: TRBV7-2
length: 15
J: TRBJ2-5
size: -
D: TRBD2
DNA: TGTGCCAGCAGTTTAGGGACTAGCGTAGAAGAGACCCAGTACTTC
CDR3: CASSLGTSVEETQYF

V: TRBV9
length: 17
J: TRBJ1-2
size: -
D: -
DNA: TGTGCCAGCAGCAAGGAAACCTACTTCGACGCGAGTTATGGCTACACCTTC
CDR3: CASSKETYFDASYGYTF

V: TRBV4-3
length: 15
J: TRBJ1-5
size: -
D: -
DNA: TGCGCCAGCAGCCAAGTATACGGGAGCAATCAGCCCCAGCATTTT
CDR3: CASSQVYGSNQPQHF

V: TRBV12-3/TRBV12-4
length: 14
J: TRBJ2-2
size: -
D: -
DNA: TGTGCCAGCACTCCCTACTCTGACACCGGGGAGCTGTTTTTT
CDR3: CASTPYSDTGELFF

V: TRBV20-1
length: 15
J: TRBJ2-2
size: few
D: TRBD1
DNA: TGCAGTGCTAGAGAGAGGGGGCGCAACACCGGGGAGCTGTTTTTT
CDR3: CSARERGRNTGELFF

V: TRBV9
length: 17
J: TRBJ1-3
size: -
D: -
DNA: TGTGCCAGCAGCGTAGAGGTGTTGAGGAGCTCTGGAAACACCATATATTTT
CDR3: CASSVEVLRSSGNTIYF

V: TRBV19
length: 17
J: TRBJ2-7
size: -
D: TRBD2
DNA: TGTGCCAGTAGTATCTCGGGACTAGCGGGGCCTTCGGGTGAGCAGTACTTC
CDR3: CASSISGLAGPSGEQYF

V: TRBV20-1
length: 15
J: TRBJ2-3
size: -
D: -
DNA: TGCAGTGCTAGAGAATTGGGCGGCAGCACAGATACGCAGTATTTT
CDR3: CSARELGGSTDTQYF

V: TRBV24-1
length: 15
J: TRBJ1-5
size: few
D: -
DNA: TGTGCCACCAGTGAGTCCACAGGGAACAATCAGCCCCAGCATTTT
CDR3: CATSESTGNNQPQHF

V: TRBV7-9
length: 15
J: TRBJ1-2
size: -
D: -
DNA: TGTGCCAGCAGCCTCAGCTTCGGCGGACTCTATGGCTACACCTTC
CDR3: CASSLSFGGLYGYTF

V: TRBV19
length: 16
J: TRBJ1-2
size: many
D: TRBD1
DNA: TGTGCCAGTAGGTGGGACAGGGGCGGATCAATCGGGGGCTACACCTTC
CDR3: CASRWDRGGSIGGYTF

V: TRBV5-1
length: 14
J: TRBJ2-7
size: -
D: TRBD2
DNA: TGCGCCAGCAGCTTGACTAGCGGAGATTACGAGCAGTACTTC
CDR3: CASSLTSGDYEQYF

V: TRBV2
length: 16
J: TRBJ1-3
size: -
D: TRBD1
DNA: TGTGCCAGCAGTGGGGAGGGGGCGCGCTTCGGAAACACCATATATTTT
CDR3: CASSGEGARFGNTIYF

V: TRBV11-1
length: 12
J: TRBJ2-1
size: -
D: -
DNA: TGTGCCAGCACCGAACTGGGCAATGAGCAGTTCTTC
CDR3: CASTELGNEQFF

V: TRBV20-1
length: 15
J: TRBJ2-2
size: -
D: -
DNA: TGCAGTGCTAGAGGGGCCCCCTCGGGCACCGGGGAGCTGTTTTTT
CDR3: CSARGAPSGTGELFF

V: TRBV10-3
length: 14
J: TRBJ1-2
size: -
D: TRBD1
DNA: TGTGCCATCACCCCCGGGACAGGACTTCATGGCTACACCTTC
CDR3: CAITPGTGLHGYTF